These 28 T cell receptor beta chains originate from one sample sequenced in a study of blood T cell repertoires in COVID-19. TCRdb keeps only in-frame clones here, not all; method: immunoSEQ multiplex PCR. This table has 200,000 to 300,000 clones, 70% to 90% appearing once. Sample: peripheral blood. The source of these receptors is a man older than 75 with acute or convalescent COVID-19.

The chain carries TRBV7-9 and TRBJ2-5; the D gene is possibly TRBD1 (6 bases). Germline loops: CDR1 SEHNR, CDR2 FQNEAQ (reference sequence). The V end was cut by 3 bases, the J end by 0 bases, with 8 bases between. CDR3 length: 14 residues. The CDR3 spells CASSFRTDQETQYF. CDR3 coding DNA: TGTGCCAGCAGCTTCAGGACAGACCAAGAGACCCAGTACTTC. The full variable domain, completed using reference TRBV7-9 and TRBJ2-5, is DTGVSQNPRHKITKRGQNVTFRCDPISEHNRLYWYRQTLGQGPEFLTYFQNEAQLEKSRLLSDRFSAERPKGSFSTLEIQRTEQGDSAMYLCASSFRTDQETQYFGPGTRLLVL.

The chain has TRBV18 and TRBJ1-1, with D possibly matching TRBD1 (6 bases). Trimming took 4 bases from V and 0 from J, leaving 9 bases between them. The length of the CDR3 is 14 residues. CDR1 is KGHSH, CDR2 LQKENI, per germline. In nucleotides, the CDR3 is TGTGCCAGCTCACAGGGGGGGTTGAACACTGAAGCTTTCTTT. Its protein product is CASSQGGLNTEAFF.

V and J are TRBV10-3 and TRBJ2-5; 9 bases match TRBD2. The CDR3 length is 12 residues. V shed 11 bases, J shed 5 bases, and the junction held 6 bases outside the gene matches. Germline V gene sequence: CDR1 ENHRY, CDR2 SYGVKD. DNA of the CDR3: TGTGCCCACTCGCGGGGGGGGGAGACCCAGTACTTC. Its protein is CAHSRGGETQYF.

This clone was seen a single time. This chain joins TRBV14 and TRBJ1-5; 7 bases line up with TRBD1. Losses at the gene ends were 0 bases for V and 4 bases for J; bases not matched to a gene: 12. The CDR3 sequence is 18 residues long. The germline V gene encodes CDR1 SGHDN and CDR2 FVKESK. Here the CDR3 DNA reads TGTGCCAGCAGCCAAGATTGGGGACAGCCAAAACCTAATCAGCCCCAGCATTTT. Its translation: CASSQDWGQPKPNQPQHF.

Here the CDR3 DNA reads TGCGCCAGCAGCTCGTATTCTTCCCGGAACACTGAAGCTTTCTTT. It translates to CASSSYSSRNTEAFF. The gene calls are TRBV5-1 and TRBJ1-1; the D is unclear. V was cut by 3 bases and J by 1 base, with 13 bases left in between. In germline, CDR1 is SGHRS, CDR2 YFSETQ. This CDR3 has 15 amino acids.

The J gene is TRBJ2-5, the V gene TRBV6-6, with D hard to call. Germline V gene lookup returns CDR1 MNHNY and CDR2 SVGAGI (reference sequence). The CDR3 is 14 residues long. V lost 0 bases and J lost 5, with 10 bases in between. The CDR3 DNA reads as TGTGCCAGCAGTTACTCGACTCGTTACGAGACCCAGTACTTC. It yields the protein CASSYSTRYETQYF.

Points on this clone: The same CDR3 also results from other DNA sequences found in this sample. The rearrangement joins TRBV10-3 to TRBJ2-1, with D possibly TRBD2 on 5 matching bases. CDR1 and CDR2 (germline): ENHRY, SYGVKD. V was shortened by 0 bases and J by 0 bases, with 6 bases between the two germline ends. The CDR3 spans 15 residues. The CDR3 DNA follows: TGTGCCATCAGTGAGTCGGGGAGCTCCTACAATGAGCAGTTCTTC. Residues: CAISESGSSYNEQFF.

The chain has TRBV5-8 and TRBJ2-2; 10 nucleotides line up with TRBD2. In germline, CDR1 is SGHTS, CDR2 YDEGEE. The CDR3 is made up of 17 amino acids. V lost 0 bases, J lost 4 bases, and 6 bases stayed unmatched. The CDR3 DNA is TGTGCCAGCAGCTTGGCCGTTCTAGCGGGAGTCACCGGGGAGCTGTTTTTT. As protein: CASSLAVLAGVTGELFF. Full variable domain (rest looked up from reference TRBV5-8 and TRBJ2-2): EAGVTQSPTHLIKTRGQQATLRCSPISGHTSVYWYQQALGLGLQFLLWYDEGEERNRGNFPPRFSGRQFPNYSSELNVNALELEDSALYLCASSLAVLAGVTGELFFGEGSRLTVL.

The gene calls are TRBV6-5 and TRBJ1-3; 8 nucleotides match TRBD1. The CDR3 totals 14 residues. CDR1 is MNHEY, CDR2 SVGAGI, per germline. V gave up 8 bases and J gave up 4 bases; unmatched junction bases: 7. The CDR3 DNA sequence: TGTGCCAGCCTGACAGGGGCAGGGGGAAACACCATATATTTT. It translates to CASLTGAGGNTIYF.

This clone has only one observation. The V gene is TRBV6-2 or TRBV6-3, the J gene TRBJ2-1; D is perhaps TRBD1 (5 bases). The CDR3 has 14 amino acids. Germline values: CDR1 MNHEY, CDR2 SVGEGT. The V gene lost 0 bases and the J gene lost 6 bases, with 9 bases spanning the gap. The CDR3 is CASSYSKGVNEQFF. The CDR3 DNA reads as TGTGCCAGCAGTTACTCGAAAGGGGTCAATGAGCAGTTCTTC.

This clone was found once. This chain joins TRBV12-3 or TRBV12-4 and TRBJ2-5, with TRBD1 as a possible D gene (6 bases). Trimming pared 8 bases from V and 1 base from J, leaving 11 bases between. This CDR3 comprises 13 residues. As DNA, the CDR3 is TGTGCCAGCGGGAGAGGGGGCCAAGAGACCCAGTACTTC. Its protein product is CASGRGGQETQYF.

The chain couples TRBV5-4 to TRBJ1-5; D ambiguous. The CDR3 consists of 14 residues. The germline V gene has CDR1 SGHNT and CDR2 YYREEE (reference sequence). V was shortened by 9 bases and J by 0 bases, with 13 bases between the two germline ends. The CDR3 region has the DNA TGTGCCACCCAGGACTCGGATAGCAATCAGCCCCAGCATTTT. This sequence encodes CATQDSDSNQPQHF.

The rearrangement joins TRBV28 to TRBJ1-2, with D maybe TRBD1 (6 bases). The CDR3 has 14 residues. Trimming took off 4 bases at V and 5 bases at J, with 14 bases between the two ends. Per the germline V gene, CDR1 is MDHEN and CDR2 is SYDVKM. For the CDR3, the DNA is TGTGCCAGCAGTTCTGGGCAGGGGTGGTATGGCTACACCTTC. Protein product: CASSSGQGWYGYTF.

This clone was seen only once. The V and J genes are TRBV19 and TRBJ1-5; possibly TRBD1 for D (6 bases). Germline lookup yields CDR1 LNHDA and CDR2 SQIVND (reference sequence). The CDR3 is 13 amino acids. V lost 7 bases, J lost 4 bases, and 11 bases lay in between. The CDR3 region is CASNDRLNQPQHF. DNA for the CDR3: TGTGCCAGTAATGACAGGCTGAATCAGCCCCAGCATTTT.

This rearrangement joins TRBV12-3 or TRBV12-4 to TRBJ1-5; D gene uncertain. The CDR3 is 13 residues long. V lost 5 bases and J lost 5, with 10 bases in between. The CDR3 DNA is TGTGCCAGCAGTCCCGGGAGTCATCAGCCCCAGCATTTT. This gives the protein CASSPGSHQPQHF.

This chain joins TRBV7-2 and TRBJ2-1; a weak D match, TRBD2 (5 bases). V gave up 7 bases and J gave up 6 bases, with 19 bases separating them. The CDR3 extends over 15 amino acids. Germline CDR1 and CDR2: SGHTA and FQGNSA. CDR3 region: CASIPGRGLTNEQFF. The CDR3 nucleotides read TGTGCCAGCATCCCCGGACGTGGACTTACCAATGAGCAGTTCTTC.

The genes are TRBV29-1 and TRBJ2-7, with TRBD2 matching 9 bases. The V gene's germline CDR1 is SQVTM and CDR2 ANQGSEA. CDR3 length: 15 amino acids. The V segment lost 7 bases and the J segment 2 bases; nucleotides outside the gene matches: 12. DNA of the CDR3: TGCAGCGCCCGTAGCGGGAGAGGACTCACCTACGAGCAGTACTTC. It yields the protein CSARSGRGLTYEQYF.

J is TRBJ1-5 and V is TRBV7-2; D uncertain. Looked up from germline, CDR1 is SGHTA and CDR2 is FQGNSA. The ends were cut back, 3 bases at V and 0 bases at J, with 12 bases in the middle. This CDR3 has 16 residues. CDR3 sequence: CASSFSGLNSNQPQHF. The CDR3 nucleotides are TGTGCCAGCAGCTTTAGCGGGTTGAATAGCAATCAGCCCCAGCATTTT.

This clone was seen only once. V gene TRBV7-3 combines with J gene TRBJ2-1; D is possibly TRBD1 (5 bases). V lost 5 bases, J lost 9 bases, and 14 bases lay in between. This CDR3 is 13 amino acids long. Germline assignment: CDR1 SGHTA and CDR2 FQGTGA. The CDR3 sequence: CASSPRGGGEQFF. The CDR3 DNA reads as TGTGCCAGCAGCCCAAGGGGTGGCGGTGAGCAGTTCTTC.

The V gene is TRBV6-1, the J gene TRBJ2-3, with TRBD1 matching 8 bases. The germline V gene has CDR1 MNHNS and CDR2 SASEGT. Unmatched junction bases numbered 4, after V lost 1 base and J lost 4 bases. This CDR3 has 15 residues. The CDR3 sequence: CASSEDRGSADTQYF. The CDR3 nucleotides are TGTGCCAGCAGTGAAGACAGGGGGTCGGCAGATACGCAGTATTTT.

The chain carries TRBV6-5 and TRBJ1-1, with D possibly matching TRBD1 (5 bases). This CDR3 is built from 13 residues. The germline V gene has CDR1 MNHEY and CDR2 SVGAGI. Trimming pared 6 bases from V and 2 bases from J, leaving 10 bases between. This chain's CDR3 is CASRGPSNTEAFF. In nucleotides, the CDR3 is TGTGCCAGCAGGGGGCCCAGCAACACTGAAGCTTTCTTT.

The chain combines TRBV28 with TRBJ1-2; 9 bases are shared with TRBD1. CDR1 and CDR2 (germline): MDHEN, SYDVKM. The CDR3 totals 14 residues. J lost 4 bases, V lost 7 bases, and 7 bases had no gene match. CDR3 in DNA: TGTGCCAGCAAACAGGGGGCTCTGAGCTATGGCTACACCTTC. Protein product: CASKQGALSYGYTF.

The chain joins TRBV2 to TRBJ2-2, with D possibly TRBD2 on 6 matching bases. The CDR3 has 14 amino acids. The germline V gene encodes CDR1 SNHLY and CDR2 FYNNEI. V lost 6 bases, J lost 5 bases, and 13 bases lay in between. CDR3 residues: CASRREGSTGELFF. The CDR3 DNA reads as TGTGCCAGCAGGCGGGAAGGGAGTACCGGGGAGCTGTTTTTT. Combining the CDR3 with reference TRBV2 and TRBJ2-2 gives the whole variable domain EPEVTQTPSHQVTQMGQEVILRCVPISNHLYFYWYRQILGQKVEFLVSFYNNEISEKSEIFDDQFSVERPDGSNFTLKIRSTKLEDSAMYFCASRREGSTGELFFGEGSRLTVL.

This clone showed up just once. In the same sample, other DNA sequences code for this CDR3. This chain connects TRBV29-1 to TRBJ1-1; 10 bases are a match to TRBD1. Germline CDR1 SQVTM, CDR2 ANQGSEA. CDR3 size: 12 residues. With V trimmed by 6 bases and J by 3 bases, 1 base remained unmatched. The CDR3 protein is CSVGTGDTEAFF. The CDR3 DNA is TGCAGCGTGGGGACAGGGGACACTGAAGCTTTCTTT.

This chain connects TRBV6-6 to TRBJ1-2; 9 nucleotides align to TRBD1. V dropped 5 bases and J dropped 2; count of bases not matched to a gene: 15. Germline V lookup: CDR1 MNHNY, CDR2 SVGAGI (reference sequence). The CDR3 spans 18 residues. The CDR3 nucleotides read TGTGCCAGCAGTCGATTTACAGGGGGCCCGATGTCCAACTATGGCTACACCTTC. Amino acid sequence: CASSRFTGGPMSNYGYTF.

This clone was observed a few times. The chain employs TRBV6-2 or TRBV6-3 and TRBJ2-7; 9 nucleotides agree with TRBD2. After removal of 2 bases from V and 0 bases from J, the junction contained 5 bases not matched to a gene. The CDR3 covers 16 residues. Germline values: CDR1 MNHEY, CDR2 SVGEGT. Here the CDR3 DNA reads TGTGCCAGCAGTTACAGGCTAGCGGGGAACTCCTACGAGCAGTACTTC. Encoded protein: CASSYRLAGNSYEQYF.

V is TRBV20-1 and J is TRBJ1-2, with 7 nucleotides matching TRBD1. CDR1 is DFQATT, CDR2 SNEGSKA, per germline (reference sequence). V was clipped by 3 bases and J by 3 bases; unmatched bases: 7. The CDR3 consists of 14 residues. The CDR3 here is CSASGDRVYYGYTF. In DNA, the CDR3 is TGCAGTGCTAGTGGAGACAGGGTCTACTATGGCTACACCTTC.

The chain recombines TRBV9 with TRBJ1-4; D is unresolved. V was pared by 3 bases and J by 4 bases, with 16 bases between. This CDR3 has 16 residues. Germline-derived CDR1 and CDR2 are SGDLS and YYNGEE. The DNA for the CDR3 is TGTGCCAGCAGCGCCACCCCCGGGGTTAGTAATGAAAAACTGTTTTTT. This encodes CASSATPGVSNEKLFF.